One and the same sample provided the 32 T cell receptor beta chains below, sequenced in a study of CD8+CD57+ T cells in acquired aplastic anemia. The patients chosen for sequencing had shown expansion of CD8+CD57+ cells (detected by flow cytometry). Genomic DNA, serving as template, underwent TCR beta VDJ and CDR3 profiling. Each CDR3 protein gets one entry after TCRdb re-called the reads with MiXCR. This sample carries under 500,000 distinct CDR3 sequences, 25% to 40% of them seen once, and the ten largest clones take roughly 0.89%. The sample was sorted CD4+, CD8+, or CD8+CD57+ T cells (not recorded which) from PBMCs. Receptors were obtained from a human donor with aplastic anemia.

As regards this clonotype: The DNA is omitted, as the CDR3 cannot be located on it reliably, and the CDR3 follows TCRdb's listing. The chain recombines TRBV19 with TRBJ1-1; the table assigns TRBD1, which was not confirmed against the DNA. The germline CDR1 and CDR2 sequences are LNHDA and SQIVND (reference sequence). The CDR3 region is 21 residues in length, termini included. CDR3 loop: CASSILDRAYGYTFGSGEAFF.

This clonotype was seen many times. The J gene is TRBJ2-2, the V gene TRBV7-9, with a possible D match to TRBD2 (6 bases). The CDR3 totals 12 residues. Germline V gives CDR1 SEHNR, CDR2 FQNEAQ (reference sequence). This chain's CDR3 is CAPGGTTGELFF. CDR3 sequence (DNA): TGTGCTCCCGGGGGAACAACCGGGGAGCTGTTTTTT.

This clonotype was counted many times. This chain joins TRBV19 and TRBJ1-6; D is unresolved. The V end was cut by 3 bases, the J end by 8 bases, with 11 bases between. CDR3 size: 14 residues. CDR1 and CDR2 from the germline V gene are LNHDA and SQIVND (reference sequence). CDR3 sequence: CASSIRVPDSPLHF. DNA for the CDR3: TGTGCCAGTAGTATCCGGGTCCCCGATTCACCCCTCCACTTT. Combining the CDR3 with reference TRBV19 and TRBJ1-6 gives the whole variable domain DGGITQSPKYLFRKEGQNVTLSCEQNLNHDAMYWYRQDPGQGLRLIYYSQIVNDFQKGDIAEGYSVSREKKESFPLTVTSAQKNPTAFYLCASSIRVPDSPLHFGNGTRLTVT.

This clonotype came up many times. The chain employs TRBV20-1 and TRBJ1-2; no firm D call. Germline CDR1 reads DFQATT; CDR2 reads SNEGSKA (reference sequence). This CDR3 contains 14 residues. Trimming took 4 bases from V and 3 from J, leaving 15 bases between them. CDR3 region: CSAIPPGDYYGYTF. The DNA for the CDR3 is TGCAGTGCTATCCCCCCAGGAGACTACTATGGCTACACCTTC.

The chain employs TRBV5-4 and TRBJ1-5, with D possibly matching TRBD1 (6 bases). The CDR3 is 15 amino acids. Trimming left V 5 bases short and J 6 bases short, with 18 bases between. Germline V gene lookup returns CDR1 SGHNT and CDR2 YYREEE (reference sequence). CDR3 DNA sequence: TGTGCCAGCAGACAGGACCAGGGGACCAGTCAGCCCCAGCATTTT. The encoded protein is CASRQDQGTSQPQHF.

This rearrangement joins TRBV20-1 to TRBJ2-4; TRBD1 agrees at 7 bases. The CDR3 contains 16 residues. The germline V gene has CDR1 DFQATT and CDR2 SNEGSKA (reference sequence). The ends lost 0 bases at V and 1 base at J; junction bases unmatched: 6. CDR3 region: CSARDPTGEAKNIQYF. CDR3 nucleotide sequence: TGCAGTGCTAGAGATCCAACAGGGGAGGCCAAAAACATTCAGTACTTC.

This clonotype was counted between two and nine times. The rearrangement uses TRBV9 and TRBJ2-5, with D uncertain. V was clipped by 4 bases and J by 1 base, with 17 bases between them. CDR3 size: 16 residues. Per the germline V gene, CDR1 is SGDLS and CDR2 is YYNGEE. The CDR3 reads CASSISNGHPQETQYF. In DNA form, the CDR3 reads TGTGCCAGCAGCATATCTAACGGGCATCCCCAAGAGACCCAGTACTTC.

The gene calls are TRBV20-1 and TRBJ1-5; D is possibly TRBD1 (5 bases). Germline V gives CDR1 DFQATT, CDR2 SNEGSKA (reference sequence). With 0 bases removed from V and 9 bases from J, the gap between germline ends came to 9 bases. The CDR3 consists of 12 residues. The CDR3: CSAREGLMPQHF. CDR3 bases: TGCAGTGCTAGAGAGGGGCTGATGCCCCAGCATTTT.

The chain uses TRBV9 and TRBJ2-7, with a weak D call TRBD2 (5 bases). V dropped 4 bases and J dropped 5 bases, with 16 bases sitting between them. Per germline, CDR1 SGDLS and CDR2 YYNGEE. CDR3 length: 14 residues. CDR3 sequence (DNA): TGTGCCAGCAGCCCCCGGGATCCTAGGGACGAGCAGTACTTC. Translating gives CASSPRDPRDEQYF.

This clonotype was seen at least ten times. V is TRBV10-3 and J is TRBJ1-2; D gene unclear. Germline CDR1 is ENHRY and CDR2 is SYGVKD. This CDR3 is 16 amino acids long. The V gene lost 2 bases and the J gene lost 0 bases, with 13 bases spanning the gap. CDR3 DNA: TGTGCCATCAGTGAGCCCGAGGGTACAGCTAACTATGGCTACACCTTC. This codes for CAISEPEGTANYGYTF.

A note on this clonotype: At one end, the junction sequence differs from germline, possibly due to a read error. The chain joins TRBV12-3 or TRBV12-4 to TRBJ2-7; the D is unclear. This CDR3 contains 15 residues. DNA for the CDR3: TGTGCCAGCAGTTTAGCGGGGTCCAGCTCCTACGAGCAGTGCTTC. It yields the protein CASSLAGSSSYEQCF.

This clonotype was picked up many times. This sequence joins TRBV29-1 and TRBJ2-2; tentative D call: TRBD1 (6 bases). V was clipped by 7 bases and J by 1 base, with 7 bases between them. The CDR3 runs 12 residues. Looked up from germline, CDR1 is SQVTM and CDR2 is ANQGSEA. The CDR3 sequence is CSGGQNTGELFF. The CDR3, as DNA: TGCAGCGGGGGACAGAACACCGGGGAGCTGTTTTTT.

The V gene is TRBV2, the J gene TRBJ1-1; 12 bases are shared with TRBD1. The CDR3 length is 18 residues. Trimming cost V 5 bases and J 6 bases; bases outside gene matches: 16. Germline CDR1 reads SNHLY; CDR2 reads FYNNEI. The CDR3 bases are TGTGCCAGCAGTCACCCCTGGGGACAGGGGGCGCGTAGCGCTGAAGCTTTCTTT. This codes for CASSHPWGQGARSAEAFF.

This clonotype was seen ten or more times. CDR3 sequence (DNA): TGTGCCAGCAGTGGCGGGGGGCGGGGGGAGACCCAGTACTTC. Protein sequence: CASSGGGRGETQYF. J is TRBJ2-5 and V is TRBV25-1; TRBD2 matches 8 bases. Losses at the gene ends were 4 bases for V and 5 bases for J; bases not matched to a gene: 6. The CDR3 is made up of 14 amino acids. Germline V lookup: CDR1 MGHDK, CDR2 SYGVNS.

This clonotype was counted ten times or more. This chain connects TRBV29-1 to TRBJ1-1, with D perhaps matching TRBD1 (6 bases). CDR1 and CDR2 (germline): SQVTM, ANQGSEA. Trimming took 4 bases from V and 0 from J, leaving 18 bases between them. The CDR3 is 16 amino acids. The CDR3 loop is CSVGLNRDHMNTEAFF. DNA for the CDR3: TGCAGCGTTGGTCTCAACAGGGATCACATGAACACTGAAGCTTTCTTT.

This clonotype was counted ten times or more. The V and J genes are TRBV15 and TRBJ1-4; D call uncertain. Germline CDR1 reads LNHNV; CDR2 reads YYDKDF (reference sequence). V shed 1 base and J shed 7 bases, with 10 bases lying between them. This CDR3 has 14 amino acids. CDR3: CATSRAGPGEKLFF. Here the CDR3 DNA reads TGTGCCACCAGCAGAGCTGGGCCGGGTGAAAAACTGTTTTTT.

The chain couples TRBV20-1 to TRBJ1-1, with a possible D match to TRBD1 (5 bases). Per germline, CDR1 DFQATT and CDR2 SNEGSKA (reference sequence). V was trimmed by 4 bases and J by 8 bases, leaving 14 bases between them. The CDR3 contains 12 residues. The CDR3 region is CSATKGVLEAFF. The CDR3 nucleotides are TGCAGTGCTACGAAAGGGGTCCTAGAAGCTTTCTTT.

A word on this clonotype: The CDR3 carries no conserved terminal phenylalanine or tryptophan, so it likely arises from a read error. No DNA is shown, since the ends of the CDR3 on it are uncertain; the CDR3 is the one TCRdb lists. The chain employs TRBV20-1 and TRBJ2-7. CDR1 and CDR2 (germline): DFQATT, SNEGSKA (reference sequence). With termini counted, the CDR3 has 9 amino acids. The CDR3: CSARVGVGI.

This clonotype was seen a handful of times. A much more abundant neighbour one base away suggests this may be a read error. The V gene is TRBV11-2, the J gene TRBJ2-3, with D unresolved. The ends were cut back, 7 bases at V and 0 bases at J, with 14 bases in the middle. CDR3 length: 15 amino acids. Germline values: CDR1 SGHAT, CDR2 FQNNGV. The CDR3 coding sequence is TGTGCCAGCAATCGAGCGAGTGCTAGCACAGATACGCAGTATTTT. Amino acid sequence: CASNRASASTDTQYF.

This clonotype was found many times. The DNA for the CDR3 is TGTGCCAGTAGTACGTCATTGGGTACCTACGAGCAGTACTTC. This encodes CASSTSLGTYEQYF. The chain links TRBV19 to TRBJ2-7; D ambiguous. Germline V gene data show CDR1 as LNHDA and CDR2 as SQIVND (reference sequence). This CDR3 contains 14 residues. The V end lost 4 bases, the J end lost 2 bases, and 12 bases lay between the germline ends.

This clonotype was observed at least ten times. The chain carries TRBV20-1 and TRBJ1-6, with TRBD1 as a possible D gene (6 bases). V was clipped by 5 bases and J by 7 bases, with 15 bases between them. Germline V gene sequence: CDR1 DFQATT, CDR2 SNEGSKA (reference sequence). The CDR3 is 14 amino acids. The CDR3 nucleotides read TGCAGTGCTTTACCGGGACAATCAAATTCACCCCTCCACTTT. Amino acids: CSALPGQSNSPLHF.

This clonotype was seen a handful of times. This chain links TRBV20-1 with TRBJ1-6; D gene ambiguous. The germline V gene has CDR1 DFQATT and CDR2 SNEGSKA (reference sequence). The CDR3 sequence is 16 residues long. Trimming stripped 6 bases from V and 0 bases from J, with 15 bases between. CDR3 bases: TGCAGTGCAGAGAGACGGTTGAGCTCCTATAATTCACCCCTCCACTTT. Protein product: CSAERRLSSYNSPLHF.

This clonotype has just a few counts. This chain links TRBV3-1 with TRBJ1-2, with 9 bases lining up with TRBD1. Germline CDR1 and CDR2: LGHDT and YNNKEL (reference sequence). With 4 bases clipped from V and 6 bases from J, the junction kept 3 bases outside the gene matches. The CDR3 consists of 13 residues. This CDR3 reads CASSRGQGNGYTF. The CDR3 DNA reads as TGTGCCAGCAGCCGGGGACAGGGTAATGGCTACACCTTC.

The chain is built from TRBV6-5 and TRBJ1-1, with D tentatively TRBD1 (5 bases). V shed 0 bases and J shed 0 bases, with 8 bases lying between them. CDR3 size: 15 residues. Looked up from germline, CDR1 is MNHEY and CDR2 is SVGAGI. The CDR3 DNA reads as TGTGCCAGCAGTTACTCGATAGGGGTGAACACTGAAGCTTTCTTT. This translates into CASSYSIGVNTEAFF.

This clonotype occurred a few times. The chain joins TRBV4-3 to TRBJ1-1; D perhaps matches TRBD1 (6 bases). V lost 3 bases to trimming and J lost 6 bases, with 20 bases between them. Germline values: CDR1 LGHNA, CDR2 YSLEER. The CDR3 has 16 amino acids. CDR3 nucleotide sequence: TGCGCCAGCAGCCAGAACATTGGGACAAGAGACGCTGAAGCTTTCTTT. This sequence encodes CASSQNIGTRDAEAFF.

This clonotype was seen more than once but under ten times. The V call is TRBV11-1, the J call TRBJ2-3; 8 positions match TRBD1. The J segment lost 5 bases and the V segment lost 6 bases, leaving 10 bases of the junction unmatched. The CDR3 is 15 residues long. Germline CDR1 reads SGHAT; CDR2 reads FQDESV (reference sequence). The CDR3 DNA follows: TGTGCCAGCAGGGGAACAGGGGGGTATTTAGATACGCAGTATTTT. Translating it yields CASRGTGGYLDTQYF.

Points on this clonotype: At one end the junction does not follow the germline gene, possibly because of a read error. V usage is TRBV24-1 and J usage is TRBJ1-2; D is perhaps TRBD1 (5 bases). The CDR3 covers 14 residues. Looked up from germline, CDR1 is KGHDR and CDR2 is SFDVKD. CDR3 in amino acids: CASSDGGSNYGYTF. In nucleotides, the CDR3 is TGCGCCAGCAGTGACGGGGGATCTAACTATGGCTACACCTTC.

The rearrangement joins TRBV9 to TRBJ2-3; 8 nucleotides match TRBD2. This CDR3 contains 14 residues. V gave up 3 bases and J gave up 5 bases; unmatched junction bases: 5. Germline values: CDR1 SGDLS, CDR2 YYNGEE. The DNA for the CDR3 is TGTGCCAGCAGCGGTAGCGGGGAAGGAGATACGCAGTATTTT. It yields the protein CASSGSGEGDTQYF.

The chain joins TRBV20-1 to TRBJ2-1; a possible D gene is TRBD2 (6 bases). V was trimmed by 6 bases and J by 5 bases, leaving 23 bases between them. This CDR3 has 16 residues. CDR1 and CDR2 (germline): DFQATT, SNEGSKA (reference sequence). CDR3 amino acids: CSASVKPGATHNEQFF. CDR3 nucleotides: TGCAGTGCCAGCGTAAAACCGGGAGCTACCCACAATGAGCAGTTCTTC.

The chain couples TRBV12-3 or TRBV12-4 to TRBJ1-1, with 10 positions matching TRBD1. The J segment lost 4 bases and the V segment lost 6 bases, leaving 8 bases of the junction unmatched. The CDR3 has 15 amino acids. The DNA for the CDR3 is TGTGCCAGCAGGACAGGGGGCCGGGCGGCCACTGAAGCTTTCTTT. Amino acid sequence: CASRTGGRAATEAFF.

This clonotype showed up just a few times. CDR3 region: CASSTGTGLDEQYF. The CDR3 DNA is TGTGCCAGTAGTACCGGGACAGGGCTAGACGAGCAGTACTTC. V gene TRBV19 combines with J gene TRBJ2-7; 9 bases agree with TRBD1. The CDR3 runs 14 residues. Germline CDR1 reads LNHDA; CDR2 reads SQIVND (reference sequence). The V and J ends lost 4 bases and 5 bases, in that order; junction bases with no gene match: 6.

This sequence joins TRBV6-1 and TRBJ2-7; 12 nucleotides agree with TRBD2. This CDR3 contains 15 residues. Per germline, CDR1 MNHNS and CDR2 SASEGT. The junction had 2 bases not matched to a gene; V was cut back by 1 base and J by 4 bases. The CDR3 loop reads CASSEGTSGIYEQYF. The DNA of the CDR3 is TGTGCCAGCAGTGAAGGGACTAGCGGGATTTACGAGCAGTACTTC.